This T cell receptor beta chain was identified during a study of breast tumors, draining lymph nodes, adjacent tissues. Study outcomes and limitations: Tumor repertoires ranked between lymph nodes and nontumor tissue in diversity, with V and J gene preferences. Tumor and nontumor repertoires were significantly more similar in luminal-like than in basal-like breast cancer. The data were judged consistent with most tumor T cells coming from lymph node and expanding in tumor.

This clonotype came up many times. Antigen specificity is unknown. The CDR3 is 15 amino acids. Trimming removed 3 bases at V and 3 bases at J, with 13 bases between. Germline V lookup: CDR1 LNHDA, CDR2 SQIVND (reference sequence). Each CDR3 protein gets one entry after TCRdb re-called the multiplex PCR reads with MiXCR. The sample records 130,000 or so distinct CDR3 sequences, 21% being singletons. Breast cancer patients provided tissue from their axillary draining lymph nodes. The sequenced sample consisted of axillary lymph node tissue. The clonotype originates from a female donor with breast cancer. Some clones in this sample may be carry-over from other donors' samples. The J gene is TRBJ2-3, the V gene TRBV19; no firm D call. CDR3 nucleotide sequence: TGTGCCAGTAGTATTGCACCCGGTTGGACAGATACGCAGTATTTT. Translating it yields CASSIAPGWTDTQYF.